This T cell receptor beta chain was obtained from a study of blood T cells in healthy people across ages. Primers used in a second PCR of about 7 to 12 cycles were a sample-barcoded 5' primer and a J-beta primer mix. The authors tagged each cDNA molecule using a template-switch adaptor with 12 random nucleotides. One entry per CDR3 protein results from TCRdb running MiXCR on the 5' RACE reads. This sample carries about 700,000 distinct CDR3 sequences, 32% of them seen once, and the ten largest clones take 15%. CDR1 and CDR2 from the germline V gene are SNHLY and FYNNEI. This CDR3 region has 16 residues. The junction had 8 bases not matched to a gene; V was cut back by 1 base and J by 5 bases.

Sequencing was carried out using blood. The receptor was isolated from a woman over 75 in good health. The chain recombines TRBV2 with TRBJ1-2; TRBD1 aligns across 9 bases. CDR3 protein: CASSEVEQGAYYGYTF. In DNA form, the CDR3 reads TGTGCCAGCAGTGAAGTCGAACAGGGGGCGTATTATGGCTACACCTTC.